This T cell receptor (beta chain) was retrieved from a study of Graves' ophthalmopathy and Graves' hyperthyroidism. TCR beta CDR3 regions were amplified from RNA transcripts. First-round RT-PCR employed HTBI primers, with a second-round multiplex PCR after it. Each CDR3 protein is one row after TCRdb ran MiXCR on the multiplex PCR reads. The sample holds approximately 640,000 distinct CDR3 sequences, about two fifths seen once. Certain patients were not enrolled. These were patients with other autoimmune diseases, uncontrolled infections, pregnancy or lactation. The diagnosis combined clinical symptoms, thyroxine, TRAb, thyroid ultrasound and orbital computed tomography scans. Trimming pared 4 bases from V and 1 base from J, leaving 13 bases between. Germline V gene data show CDR1 as SQVTM and CDR2 as ANQGSEA. This CDR3 is 14 amino acids long.

The chain employs TRBV29-1 and TRBJ2-5; D possibly corresponds to TRBD1 (5 bases). Sequencing was carried out using peripheral blood. This TCR derives from an adult man with Graves' ophthalmopathy. CDR3 loop: CSVAGRVGQETQYF. In DNA, the CDR3 is TGCAGCGTTGCGGGCAGGGTGGGCCAAGAGACCCAGTACTTC.